This T cell receptor (beta chain) was profiled in a study of shared clonotypes between healthy human individuals. Terminally differentiated effector memory CD45RA+ cells were excluded from the naive CD8 cells, which were CD45RO-negative and positively selected for CCR7. Trimming left V 3 bases short and J 7 bases short, with 16 bases between. Germline V gene lookup returns CDR1 MNHEY and CDR2 SMNVEV (reference sequence). The CDR3 covers 14 residues. The table came from immunoSEQ multiplex PCR; TCRdb's copy has only in-frame clones and leaves some out. This table holds around 550,000 clones, approximately 95% found once.

The sequence was obtained from a woman aged 25 to 39 in good health. The genes are TRBV27 and TRBJ2-7; the D gene is possibly TRBD1 (5 bases). Sequencing used naive CD8+ T cells sorted from blood. The CDR3 region has the DNA TGTGCCAGCAGTTTGGACGACAGTTGGTCTGAGCAGTACTTC. Its translation: CASSLDDSWSEQYF.